This TCR beta chain came from a study of CXCR3-negative and CXCR3-positive naive CD8 T cells (dated by TCRdb to between 2018 and 2020). With respect to the entire study: In total, roughly 150 million TRB reads were obtained, or roughly 1.5 +/- 0.3 million reads per library. The TRBV-TRBJ cluster analysis covered naive subsets from a handful of donors and memory cells from 3 donors. Diversity and physicochemical repertoire analyses were performed on about 12 donors pooled from two independent experiments.

General study outcomes and caveats: TRB CDR3s from CXCR3-positive naive cells showed higher hydrophobicity (lower Kidera factor 4), lower energy, and higher strength and volume indices than CXCR3-negative naive cells. Both naive subsets had comparably high repertoire diversity, while memory CD8+ T cells had much lower repertoire diversity. Freshly isolated PBMCs were used for most assays because CXCR3 expression went down partially after cryopreservation. Naive CXCR3-negative and CXCR3-positive cells from the same donor showed similar TRBV-TRBJ usage, whereas memory cells showed distinct patterns. Because surface CD5, which has been linked to self-reactivity in mice, was comparable between naive subsets, TCR interaction strength was also inferred from TRB CDR3 physicochemical properties.

Concerning this clonotype itself: The specificity of this receptor is unknown.

Each CD8+ T cell subset was flow-sorted in triplicate, with roughly 300,000 cells per subset placed directly into RLT lysis buffer. To keep memory contaminants out, a stringent definition of naive CD8+ T cells was applied: CD45RO-CCR7+CD27+CD95-. Peripheral blood mononuclear cells were isolated from buffy coats using standard density gradient centrifugation. Naive CXCR3-negative and CXCR3-positive CD8+ T cells were flow-sorted on a FACSAria III. Total RNA was extracted from sorted cells using an RNeasy Mini Kit. Sequencer: NextSeq 550. The Human TCR Profiling Kit (MiLaboratory) was used to prepare UMI-labeled 5' RACE TRB cDNA libraries. The full amount of extracted RNA was used for cDNA synthesis, and the full amount of resulting cDNA was used for PCR amplification. Libraries were prepared in parallel with an identical number of PCR cycles. In the original analysis: With a requirement of at least two reads per UMI, MIGEC and MiXCR extracted about 50,000 +/- 10,000 unique UMI-labeled TRB cDNA molecules per library. An average of roughly 40,000 +/- 10,000 functional in-frame TRB CDR3 nucleotide clonotypes without stop codons was found per library. Diversity metrics, including normalized Shannon-Wiener and Chao1, were computed in VDJtools after downsampling to 5000 UMI-labeled TRB molecules per sample. VDJtools was used to calculate clonotype-size-weighted physicochemical properties of the central five CDR3 residues, namely interaction energy, strength, volume and Kidera factor 4. Based on TCRdb reprocessing of the reads, there is one entry per CDR3 protein sequence, and DNA is missing. V and J calls and clone size were set by TCRdb, not the authors. Per the sample table, the count is about 130,000 distinct CDR3 sequences. About 0.62% of the sample goes to the ten largest clones.

From the cysteine up to the phenylalanine, the CDR3 has a length of 15 residues. There is no recorded DNA. The germline V gene provides CDR1 SGHDT and CDR2 YYEEEE. Material: naive CXCR3+ CD8+ T cells from blood. This specimen's cell subset or site label, per the study, means: CD45RO-CCR7+CD27+CD95- naive CD8+ T cells expressing CXCR3 (TNR3+). The TCR originated in a human donor in good health. Some clones in this sample may be carry-over from other donors' samples. Rearrangement joined TRBV5-6 to TRBJ1-5; without DNA, the TCRdb call of TRBD1 cannot be checked. CDR3 loop: CASSLGAGGSQPQHF.